The entry below describes one T cell receptor (beta chain). Its antigen is unidentified. This CDR3 contains 16 residues. Germline CDR1 GTSNPN, CDR2 SVGIG (reference sequence). V lost 3 bases and J 3 bases, leaving 17 bases between the germline ends. Time point noted: blood 2 weeks post-SBRT. Treatment defined: 15 Gy SBRT to primary tumor, nephrectomy 4 weeks later. After SBRT, blood was collected at 2 and 4 weeks, plus baseline. Clear cell pathology was present in this patient's renal cell carcinoma. The data were taken from a study of radiation and T cells in renal cell carcinoma. Study-level findings and limits: Pretreatment tumor biopsies were lacking, so baseline clonotypes are unknown.

The repertoire was sequenced with immunoSEQ multiplex PCR; TCRdb's copy has only in-frame clones and lacks some. There are about 130,000 clones in the sample; roughly four fifths occur only once, and 1.5% to 2% lies in the top ten. The sequenced sample was blood, obtained from a patient whose treatment included radiotherapy and nephrectomy. The TCR was taken from an older woman with renal cell carcinoma. J is TRBJ2-2 and V is TRBV30; D call uncertain. The CDR3 DNA reads TGTGCCTGGAGCACCCTTGGTGGAGTTGACACCGGGGAGCTGTTTTTT. Encoded protein: CAWSTLGGVDTGELFF.